Below are 20 T cell receptor beta chains sequenced from a single sample in a study of cytomegalovirus exposure and HLA in healthy donors. The PCR employed 60 Vbeta primers together with 13 Jbeta primers. Repertoires were generated with immunoSEQ multiplex PCR, while TCRdb's copy carries only in-frame clones and drops some. The data contain roughly 140,000 clones, over 75% of them seen just once; the ten biggest clones take up approximately 5.5%. Sequences were obtained from PBMCs. The receptors come from a man aged 25 to 40 in good health and CMV-seropositive.

The chain joins TRBV27 to TRBJ1-6; perhaps TRBD1 as D (6 bases). The V gene's germline CDR1 is MNHEY and CDR2 SMNVEV (reference sequence). CDR3 size: 17 residues. Between the trimmed V and J ends, which lost 5 bases and 0 bases, there was a span of 14 bases. The CDR3: CASSETGSYSYNSPLHF. CDR3 coding DNA: TGTGCCAGCAGTGAGACAGGATCTTACTCCTATAATTCACCCCTCCACTTT.

The chain couples TRBV9 to TRBJ2-2; unclear D gene. Germline CDR1 reads SGDLS; CDR2 reads YYNGEE. The ends were cut back, 0 bases at V and 5 bases at J, with 8 bases in the middle. This CDR3 region has 14 residues. The CDR3: CASSVEIETGELFF. DNA of the CDR3: TGTGCCAGCAGCGTAGAGATTGAGACCGGGGAGCTGTTTTTT.

V usage is TRBV5-4 and J usage is TRBJ2-3, with TRBD2 matching 7 bases. The germline CDR1 and CDR2 sequences are SGHNT and YYREEE (reference sequence). The CDR3 is 15 residues long. The V segment lost 0 bases and the J segment 2 bases; nucleotides outside the gene matches: 3. CDR3 region: CASSLEAGSTDTQYF. The CDR3, as DNA: TGTGCCAGCAGCTTGGAAGCGGGGTCCACAGATACGCAGTATTTT.

The chain uses TRBV29-1 and TRBJ2-7; 10 positions agree with TRBD1. The CDR3 sequence is 13 residues long. V lost 7 bases to trimming and J lost 6 bases; unmatched junction nucleotides: 9. Germline lookup yields CDR1 SQVTM and CDR2 ANQGSEA. The CDR3 region has the DNA TGCAGCGCTACCTCGGGACAGGGGCTCGAGCAGTACTTC. Amino acid sequence: CSATSGQGLEQYF.

The chain has TRBV7-2 and TRBJ1-4, with D possibly TRBD1 on 6 matching bases. The ends were cut back, 4 bases at V and 8 bases at J, with 14 bases in the middle. The CDR3 is 14 amino acids. Looked up from germline, CDR1 is SGHTA and CDR2 is FQGNSA. CDR3 in amino acids: CASSSGTRNEKLFF. The CDR3 region has the DNA TGTGCCAGCAGCTCCGGGACAAGGAACGAAAAACTGTTTTTT.

The table lists this clone with a few counts. The CDR3 here is CASGPGLAGVNYEQYF. The CDR3 DNA reads TGTGCCAGCGGCCCGGGGCTAGCGGGAGTAAACTACGAGCAGTACTTC. The chain recombines TRBV28 with TRBJ2-7, with 10 bases fitting TRBD2. CDR3 length: 16 amino acids. V trimming: 8 bases; J trimming: 3 bases; junction bases outside the gene matches: 13. Germline CDR1 and CDR2: MDHEN and SYDVKM.

This chain links TRBV11-1 with TRBJ2-7; 7 bases are a match to TRBD2. The CDR3 loop spans 16 amino acids. Germline CDR1 reads SGHAT; CDR2 reads FQDESV (reference sequence). The junction had 11 bases not matched to a gene; V was cut back by 6 bases and J by 0 bases. The CDR3 coding sequence is TGTGCCAGCAGTCCTTTAGAGCGGGACCCCTCCTACGAGCAGTACTTC. Its translation: CASSPLERDPSYEQYF.

The chain employs TRBV6-1 and TRBJ1-5, with unresolved D. The CDR3 contains 15 residues. Germline V lookup: CDR1 MNHNS, CDR2 SASEGT. Trimming took 4 bases from V and 1 from J, leaving 11 bases between them. This CDR3 is CASSATASSNQPQHF. The CDR3 DNA reads as TGTGCCAGCAGTGCTACAGCCTCGAGCAATCAGCCCCAGCATTTT.

The rearrangement joins TRBV29-1 to TRBJ2-5; a weak D match, TRBD1 (5 bases). The J call may be faulty, since TRBJ2-7 better matches the DNA end. CDR1 and CDR2 from the germline V gene are SQVTM and ANQGSEA. This CDR3 has 14 amino acids. The CDR3 reads CSVEGTRGTYEQYF. In DNA form, the CDR3 reads TGCAGCGTTGAAGGGACAAGGGGCACCTACGAGCAGTACTTC.

This clone was found once. The rearrangement links TRBV9 to TRBJ2-1; TRBD2 might be the D (6 bases). This CDR3 spans 16 amino acids. V was cut by 0 bases and J by 0 bases, with 10 bases left in between. Per germline, CDR1 SGDLS and CDR2 YYNGEE. The CDR3 here is CASSVDIGSSYNEQFF. The CDR3 region has the DNA TGTGCCAGCAGCGTAGATATCGGGAGCTCCTACAATGAGCAGTTCTTC.

V is TRBV5-4 and J is TRBJ2-3; TRBD2 matches at 7 bases. The CDR3 consists of 15 residues. Trimming cost V 2 bases and J 3 bases; bases outside gene matches: 6. Germline V gene data show CDR1 as SGHNT and CDR2 as YYREEE (reference sequence). The CDR3 protein is CASSFDGGGTDTQYF. For the CDR3, the DNA is TGTGCCAGCAGCTTTGATGGCGGGGGAACAGATACGCAGTATTTT.

The chain carries TRBV5-4 and TRBJ2-7, with 7 positions matching TRBD1. J was trimmed by 3 bases and V by 1 base; bases with no gene match: 7. The CDR3 is 15 amino acids. The V gene's germline CDR1 is SGHNT and CDR2 YYREEE (reference sequence). In nucleotides, the CDR3 is TGTGCCAGCAGCTTGCCACATCAGGGGGTCTACGAGCAGTACTTC. The encoded protein is CASSLPHQGVYEQYF.

The table lists this clone with a few counts. The V call is TRBV4-1, the J call TRBJ1-2; the D is unclear. Looked up from germline, CDR1 is MGHRA and CDR2 is YSYEKL. The CDR3 loop spans 14 amino acids. The ends were cut back, 4 bases at V and 0 bases at J, with 9 bases in the middle. CDR3 in DNA: TGCGCCAGCAGCCCCAGGCCGGCTAACTATGGCTACACCTTC. Translating it yields CASSPRPANYGYTF.

CDR3 bases: TGTGCCTGGACGGGTGGCCGGGACAATCAGCCCCAGCATTTT. Residues: CAWTGGRDNQPQHF. The gene calls are TRBV30 and TRBJ1-5; D not resolved. The CDR3 extends over 14 amino acids. Looked up from germline, CDR1 is GTSNPN and CDR2 is SVGIG (reference sequence). Trimming took off 4 bases at V and 3 bases at J, with 13 bases between the two ends.

The chain uses TRBV7-2 and TRBJ1-4, with 10 bases identical to TRBD1. V trimming: 1 base; J trimming: 8 bases; junction bases outside the gene matches: 4. The CDR3 consists of 15 residues. Germline CDR1 SGHTA, CDR2 FQGNSA. The CDR3 nucleotides read TGTGCCAGCAGCTTAGGTGGGACAGGGGTCGAAAAACTGTTTTTT. This gives the protein CASSLGGTGVEKLFF.

The chain carries TRBV6-6 and TRBJ1-2; no clear D gene. Germline V lookup: CDR1 MNHNY, CDR2 SVGAGI (reference sequence). The CDR3 consists of 13 residues. The V end was cut by 2 bases, the J end by 5 bases, with 9 bases between. The CDR3 sequence is CASSYGQSYGYTF. The CDR3 DNA follows: TGTGCCAGCAGTTACGGGCAATCATATGGCTACACCTTC.

This chain connects TRBV28 to TRBJ2-7, with D possibly matching TRBD1 (6 bases). The CDR3 covers 15 residues. The V end was cut by 5 bases, the J end by 0 bases, with 14 bases between. The V gene's germline CDR1 is MDHEN and CDR2 SYDVKM. CDR3 loop: CASSPQGLNSYEQYF. Here the CDR3 DNA reads TGTGCCAGCAGTCCGCAGGGGCTAAACTCCTACGAGCAGTACTTC.

This chain uses TRBV6-5 with TRBJ1-2; 10 nucleotides line up with TRBD1. CDR1 is MNHEY, CDR2 SVGAGI, per germline. The CDR3 runs to 14 residues. Germline trimming cut 6 bases from V and 4 bases from J; bases unmatched to any gene: 5. The CDR3 region has the DNA TGTGCCAGCAGCCAGGGACAGGGGACCTATGGCTACACCTTC. Protein sequence: CASSQGQGTYGYTF.

Points on this clone: The junction departs from the called germline gene at one end, perhaps through a read error. The chain has TRBV5-4 and TRBJ2-6, with D possibly being TRBD1 (5 bases). CDR3 length: 18 amino acids. The germline V gene encodes CDR1 SGHNT and CDR2 YYREEE (reference sequence). The CDR3 DNA sequence: TGTGCCAGCAGCTTGGCTTGGCAGGCGAGCTCTGGGGCCAACGGCCTGACTTTC. Translated, it gives CASSLAWQASSGANGLTF.

The chain joins TRBV14 to TRBJ2-3; possible D gene TRBD2, 5 bases. This CDR3 has 14 residues. Trimming left V 1 base short and J 2 bases short, with 7 bases between. The germline CDR1 and CDR2 sequences are SGHDN and FVKESK. The CDR3 DNA reads TGTGCCAGCAGCCAAGGAGGGCACACAGATACGCAGTATTTT. Protein product: CASSQGGHTDTQYF.